The 5 T cell receptor beta chains below were found in one sample sequenced in a study of T-cell reconstitution after alpha-beta-depleted transplantation in children. Unique molecular identifiers featured in how the TCRbeta library was prepared. One entry per CDR3 protein results from TCRdb running MiXCR on the PCR reads. The repertoire holds hundreds of thousands of distinct CDR3 sequences, less than 15% seen once, with roughly 0.84% in the top ten. The specimen comprised PBMCs, sampled before TCRalphabeta/CD19-depleted stem cell transplant. The receptors originated from a girl between 2 and 10 years old with congenital amegakaryocytic thrombocytopenia, due to receive a stem cell transplant.

This clonotype was detected many times. The genes are TRBV25-1 and TRBJ1-2; D remains unclear. The germline gives CDR1 MGHDK, CDR2 SYGVNS. The CDR3 spans 13 residues. The V end lost 5 bases, the J end lost 4 bases, and 11 bases lay between the germline ends. Written as DNA, the CDR3 is TGTGCCAGCAGTAAGGGATACGGCTATGGCTACACCTTC. Translated: CASSKGYGYGYTF.

This chain joins TRBV29-1 and TRBJ2-3; D uncertain. Germline V lookup: CDR1 SQVTM, CDR2 ANQGSEA. This CDR3 is 12 amino acids long. Trimming left V 4 bases short and J 1 base short, with 6 bases between. CDR3 coding DNA: TGCAGCGTTGTGCCCCGCACAGATACGCAGTATTTT. Translated, it gives CSVVPRTDTQYF.

This clonotype occurred many times. The chain uses TRBV20-1 and TRBJ2-1; 13 nucleotides align to TRBD2. Trimming cost V 6 bases and J 0 bases; bases outside gene matches: 8. The CDR3 runs 17 residues. Germline V gene sequence: CDR1 DFQATT, CDR2 SNEGSKA (reference sequence). CDR3 residues: CSAPGLAGQISYNEQFF. Written as DNA, the CDR3 is TGCAGTGCGCCGGGACTAGCGGGGCAGATCTCCTACAATGAGCAGTTCTTC.

This clonotype was recorded at least ten times. V is TRBV12-3 or TRBV12-4 and J is TRBJ2-7; no definite D call. V lost 8 bases, J lost 5 bases, and 10 bases lay in between. This CDR3 comprises 11 residues. The CDR3 nucleotides read TGTGCCAGCGGCCATTTCCACGAGCAGTACTTC. Translating gives CASGHFHEQYF.

This clonotype showed up just a few times. V is TRBV6-5 and J is TRBJ2-5; 7 nucleotides match TRBD1. Looked up from germline, CDR1 is MNHEY and CDR2 is SVGAGI. CDR3 length: 16 amino acids. Trimming took 0 bases from V and 0 from J; bases not matched to a gene: 4. The CDR3 DNA reads TGTGCCAGCAGTTACTCCCCGACAGGGTACCAAGAGACCCAGTACTTC. It yields the protein CASSYSPTGYQETQYF.